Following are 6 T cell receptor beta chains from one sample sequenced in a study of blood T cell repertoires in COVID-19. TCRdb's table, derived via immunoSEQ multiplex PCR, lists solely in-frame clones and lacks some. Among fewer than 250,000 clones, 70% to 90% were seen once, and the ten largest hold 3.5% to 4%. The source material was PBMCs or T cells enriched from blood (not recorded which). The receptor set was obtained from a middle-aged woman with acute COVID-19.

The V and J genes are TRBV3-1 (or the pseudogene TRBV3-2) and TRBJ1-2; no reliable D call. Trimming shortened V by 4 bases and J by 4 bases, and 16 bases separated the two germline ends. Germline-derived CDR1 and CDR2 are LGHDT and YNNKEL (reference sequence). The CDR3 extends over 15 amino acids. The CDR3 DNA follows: TGTGCCAGCAGCCGAACAGATTTTAATTTCTATGGCTACACCTTC. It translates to CASSRTDFNFYGYTF.

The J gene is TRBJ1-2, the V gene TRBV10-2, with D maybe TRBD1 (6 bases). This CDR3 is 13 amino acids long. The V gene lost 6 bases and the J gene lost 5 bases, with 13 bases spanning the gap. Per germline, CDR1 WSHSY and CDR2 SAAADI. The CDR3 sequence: CASSAGVGYGYTF. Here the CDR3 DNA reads TGCGCCAGCAGCGCAGGGGTTGGATATGGCTACACCTTC.

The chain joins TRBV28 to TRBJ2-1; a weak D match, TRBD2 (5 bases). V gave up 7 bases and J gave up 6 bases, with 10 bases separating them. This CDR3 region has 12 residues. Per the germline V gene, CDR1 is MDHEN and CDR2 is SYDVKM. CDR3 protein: CASTSGGNEQFF. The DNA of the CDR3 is TGTGCCAGCACCAGCGGAGGCAATGAGCAGTTCTTC.

The DNA for the CDR3 is TGTGCCACCAGCAGATGGTCGACTAGCGGATTATACAATGAGCAGTTCTTC. As protein: CATSRWSTSGLYNEQFF. The rearrangement links TRBV15 to TRBJ2-1; 9 bases agree with TRBD2. Unmatched junction bases numbered 9, after V lost 2 bases and J lost 4 bases. The germline gives CDR1 LNHNV, CDR2 YYDKDF (reference sequence). This CDR3 spans 17 amino acids.

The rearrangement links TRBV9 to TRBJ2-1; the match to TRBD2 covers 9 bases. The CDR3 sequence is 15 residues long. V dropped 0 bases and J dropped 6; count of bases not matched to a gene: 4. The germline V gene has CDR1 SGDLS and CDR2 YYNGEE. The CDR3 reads CASSVGGRAINEQFF. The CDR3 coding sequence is TGTGCCAGCAGCGTAGGCGGGAGGGCCATCAATGAGCAGTTCTTC. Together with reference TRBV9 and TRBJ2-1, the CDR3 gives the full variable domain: DSGVTQTPKHLITATGQRVTLRCSPRSGDLSVYWYQQSLDQGLQFLIQYYNGEERAKGNILERFSAQQFPDLHSELNLSSLELGDSALYFCASSVGGRAINEQFFGPGTRLTVL.

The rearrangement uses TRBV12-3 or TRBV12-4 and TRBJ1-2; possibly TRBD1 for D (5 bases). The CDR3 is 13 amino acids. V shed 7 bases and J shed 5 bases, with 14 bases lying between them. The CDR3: CASTRETVYGYTF. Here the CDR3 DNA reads TGTGCCAGCACTCGAGAGACAGTTTATGGCTACACCTTC.